Presented here are 8 T cell receptor beta chains from one specimen sequenced in a study of T-cell reconstitution after alpha-beta-depleted transplantation in children. Using unique molecular identifiers, the investigators prepared the TCRbeta library. TCRdb reprocessed the PCR reads with MiXCR, giving one entry per CDR3 protein. The sample shows about 640,000 distinct CDR3 sequences, around 16% of them seen only once. The sample in question was PBMCs from the stem cell graft donor, obtained from the stem cell graft. Receptor source: a human donor who donated a stem cell graft to a child with acute myeloid leukemia.

This clonotype was detected many times. The chain links TRBV5-5 to TRBJ2-2; D is possibly TRBD1 (5 bases). CDR1 is SGHKS, CDR2 YYEKEE, per germline (reference sequence). The V and J ends lost 1 base and 7 bases respectively, with 11 bases between them. The CDR3 spans 14 residues. In DNA form, the CDR3 reads TGTGCCAGCAGCTTGAGGCAGGGTGACGGGGAGCTGTTTTTT. This codes for CASSLRQGDGELFF.

In this sample, this clonotype turned up many times. The rearrangement links TRBV20-1 to TRBJ2-1, with 7 bases fitting TRBD1. Per germline, CDR1 DFQATT and CDR2 SNEGSKA (reference sequence). Trimming cost V 4 bases and J 6 bases; bases outside gene matches: 9. The CDR3 runs 14 residues. CDR3 protein: CSATGTEGLNEQFF. The CDR3 bases are TGCAGTGCTACCGGGACAGAGGGGCTCAATGAGCAGTTCTTC.

This clonotype was seen ten or more times. The genes are TRBV20-1 and TRBJ1-4; a weak D match, TRBD1 (6 bases). Germline CDR1 reads DFQATT; CDR2 reads SNEGSKA (reference sequence). This CDR3 is 15 amino acids long. V was trimmed by 0 bases and J by 5 bases, leaving 13 bases between them. This chain's CDR3 is CSARDPDGQNEKLFF. DNA of the CDR3: TGCAGTGCTAGAGACCCCGACGGACAGAATGAAAAACTGTTTTTT.

The rearrangement uses TRBV6-1 and TRBJ2-7; D uncertain. V dropped 4 bases and J dropped 5 bases, with 18 bases sitting between them. Germline V CDR1 and CDR2: MNHNS, SASEGT. This CDR3 contains 15 residues. The CDR3 sequence: CASSARFHGIDEQYF. The CDR3 DNA reads as TGTGCCAGCAGTGCCCGGTTTCATGGGATCGACGAGCAGTACTTC.

The chain joins TRBV20-1 to TRBJ2-2; the D gene is possibly TRBD2 (5 bases). The ends were cut back, 5 bases at V and 6 bases at J, with 19 bases in the middle. From germline, CDR1 is DFQATT and CDR2 SNEGSKA (reference sequence). This CDR3 has 15 amino acids. The CDR3 spells CSAPPGLGVAGELFF. CDR3 nucleotides: TGCAGTGCTCCTCCGGGCCTCGGGGTCGCCGGGGAGCTGTTTTTT.

In this sample, this clonotype turned up many times. The rearrangement uses TRBV4-1 and TRBJ2-7, with 7 bases identical to TRBD1. From germline, CDR1 is MGHRA and CDR2 YSYEKL. V lost 3 bases, J lost 4 bases, and 6 bases stayed unmatched. This CDR3 region has 14 residues. CDR3 region: CASSQGTVSYEQYV. CDR3 DNA: TGCGCCAGCAGCCAGGGGACAGTCTCATACGAGCAGTACGTC.

This sequence joins TRBV6-1 and TRBJ2-7; TRBD1 might be the D (6 bases). CDR3 length equals 14 residues. The germline V gene encodes CDR1 MNHNS and CDR2 SASEGT. With 6 bases removed from V and 1 base from J, the gap between germline ends came to 13 bases. The CDR3 here is CASSTRGVSYEQYF. The DNA of the CDR3 is TGTGCCAGCAGCACCAGGGGAGTTTCCTACGAGCAGTACTTC.

This clonotype showed up many times. This chain uses TRBV7-2 with TRBJ2-5; 11 bases agree with TRBD2. Germline V CDR1 and CDR2: SGHTA, FQGNSA. CDR3 length: 16 residues. The junction had 6 bases not matched to a gene; V was cut back by 1 base and J by 5 bases. The CDR3 coding sequence is TGTGCCAGCAGCTTAGGACTAGCGGGGTTGGGGGAGACCCAGTACTTC. This gives the protein CASSLGLAGLGETQYF. Based on the CDR3 plus reference TRBV7-2 and TRBJ2-5, the full variable domain is GAGVSQSPSNKVTEKGKDVELRCDPISGHTALYWYRQSLGQGLEFLIYFQGNSAPDKSGLPSDRFSAERTGGSVSTLTIQRTQQEDSAVYLCASSLGLAGLGETQYFGPGTRLLVL.